These T cell receptor beta chains were read from a single sample in a study of CD8 T cells in ankylosing spondylitis. TCRdb independently ran MiXCR on the 5' RACE reads; one entry per CDR3 protein. This table holds about 220,000 distinct CDR3 sequences, 18% found once. Sequencing input: blood, either unsorted or a sorted T cell fraction (not recorded which). The receptors here all came from a male donor with ankylosing spondylitis. The CDR3 runs from the conserved cysteine through the conserved F or W. The order of the fields is J gene, clone size, V gene, D gene, CDR3 DNA, CDR3 protein. A D gene is named only where the DNA matches it firmly. Only part of the rows carry a size: once, few, many, or a class if the clone is expanded.

j_call: TRBJ2-1
clone_size: -
v_call: TRBV7-9
d_call: TRBD2
cdr3_nt: TGTGCCAGCAGCTTACTAGCGGGGGGGCCGTATGAGCAGTTCTTC
cdr3_aa: CASSLLAGGPYEQFF

j_call: TRBJ1-1
clone_size: many
v_call: TRBV4-3
d_call: -
cdr3_nt: TGCGCCAGCAGCCAAGTTGGAGCGAACACTGAAGCTTTCTTT
cdr3_aa: CASSQVGANTEAFF

j_call: TRBJ2-3
clone_size: -
v_call: TRBV9
d_call: -
cdr3_nt: TGTGCCAGCAGCCATGGGCCAGATACGCAGTATTTT
cdr3_aa: CASSHGPDTQYF

j_call: TRBJ2-1
clone_size: -
v_call: TRBV20-1
d_call: -
cdr3_nt: TGCAGTGCTACAAATAGAGGCCAGGGGCCAGACGATGAGCAGTTCTTC
cdr3_aa: CSATNRGQGPDDEQFF

j_call: TRBJ2-7
clone_size: few
v_call: TRBV12-3/TRBV12-4
d_call: TRBD2
cdr3_nt: TGTGCCAGCAGTTACGGGGGGGTATACGAGCAGTACTTC
cdr3_aa: CASSYGGVYEQYF

j_call: TRBJ2-5
clone_size: many
v_call: TRBV27
d_call: TRBD1
cdr3_nt: TGTGCCAGCAGTGCCTACAGGGGGACCCAAGAGACCCAGTACTTC
cdr3_aa: CASSAYRGTQETQYF

j_call: TRBJ2-5
clone_size: -
v_call: TRBV3-1
d_call: -
cdr3_nt: TGTGCCAGCAGCCAAGGAACGAGTTTGGCCCAAGAGACCCAGTACTTC
cdr3_aa: CASSQGTSLAQETQYF

j_call: TRBJ2-7
clone_size: -
v_call: TRBV5-1
d_call: TRBD1
cdr3_nt: TGCGCCAGTACCGGGACAGGAGCCTACGAGCAGTACTTC
cdr3_aa: CASTGTGAYEQYF

j_call: TRBJ1-1
clone_size: -
v_call: TRBV7-2
d_call: -
cdr3_nt: TGTGCCAGCAGCTTAAGCCCCCAGGGTTGGACTGAAGCTTTCTTT
cdr3_aa: CASSLSPQGWTEAFF

j_call: TRBJ2-5
clone_size: -
v_call: TRBV4-1
d_call: TRBD2
cdr3_nt: TGCGCCAGCAGCCAAGAGATCCTCGCGGGAGCACTCCTGGAGACCCAGTACTTC
cdr3_aa: CASSQEILAGALLETQYF

j_call: TRBJ2-7
clone_size: many
v_call: TRBV5-1
d_call: TRBD2
cdr3_nt: TGCGCCAGCAGCTTGGCCGGGGGGGTTTTCTACGAGCAGTACTTC
cdr3_aa: CASSLAGGVFYEQYF

j_call: TRBJ2-7
clone_size: -
v_call: TRBV10-1
d_call: -
cdr3_nt: TGCGCCAGCAGTGGGGGTACGGCCTACGAGCAGTACTTC
cdr3_aa: CASSGGTAYEQYF

j_call: TRBJ2-1
clone_size: -
v_call: TRBV6-5
d_call: -
cdr3_nt: TGTGCCAGCAGTTACTCGTTAGGCGGGTATGAGTCCTACAATGAGCAGTTCTTC
cdr3_aa: CASSYSLGGYESYNEQFF

j_call: TRBJ2-1
clone_size: many
v_call: TRBV4-1
d_call: TRBD1
cdr3_nt: TGCGCCAGCAGCCGCCTCGTGACAGGGGGGTTTATCTCTGACAACAATGAGCAGTTCTTC
cdr3_aa: CASSRLVTGGFISDNNEQFF

j_call: TRBJ2-1
clone_size: few
v_call: TRBV4-3
d_call: -
cdr3_nt: TGCGCCAGCAGCCAAGGGACCGGAATTGTGGATGAGCAGTTCTTC
cdr3_aa: CASSQGTGIVDEQFF

j_call: TRBJ2-7
clone_size: few
v_call: TRBV11-2
d_call: -
cdr3_nt: TGTGCCAGCAGCCCCGGGTCCCTCTCCTACGAGCAGTACTTC
cdr3_aa: CASSPGSLSYEQYF

j_call: TRBJ2-5
clone_size: -
v_call: TRBV6-2/TRBV6-3
d_call: TRBD2
cdr3_nt: TGTGCCAGCAGTTACGGGAGACTAGCGGGAGTCCAAGAGACCCAGTACTTC
cdr3_aa: CASSYGRLAGVQETQYF

j_call: TRBJ1-6
clone_size: -
v_call: TRBV20-1
d_call: -
cdr3_nt: TGCAGTGCGAGACCCAGGGAACCCTATAATTCACCCCTCCACTTT
cdr3_aa: CSARPREPYNSPLHF

j_call: TRBJ1-1
clone_size: -
v_call: TRBV12-3/TRBV12-4
d_call: -
cdr3_nt: TGTGCCAGCAGTTTTTGGAGCATGAACACTGAAGCTTTCTTT
cdr3_aa: CASSFWSMNTEAFF

j_call: TRBJ2-2
clone_size: few
v_call: TRBV5-1
d_call: -
cdr3_nt: TGCGCCAGCAGCTACACAGGAACCGGGGAGCTGTTTTTT
cdr3_aa: CASSYTGTGELFF

j_call: TRBJ2-2
clone_size: -
v_call: TRBV11-1
d_call: -
cdr3_nt: TGTGCCAGCAGCCCCAGAGACAGATACACCGGGGAGCTGTTTTTT
cdr3_aa: CASSPRDRYTGELFF

j_call: TRBJ2-4
clone_size: -
v_call: TRBV12-3/TRBV12-4
d_call: -
cdr3_nt: TGTGCCAGCAGTTTTGGGACGGTAGCCAAAAACATTCAGTACTTC
cdr3_aa: CASSFGTVAKNIQYF

j_call: TRBJ1-1
clone_size: many
v_call: TRBV7-9
d_call: -
cdr3_nt: TGTGCCAGCAGCCCTACAGGAAGCACTGAAGCTTTCTTT
cdr3_aa: CASSPTGSTEAFF

j_call: TRBJ2-7
clone_size: -
v_call: TRBV4-1
d_call: -
cdr3_nt: TGCGCCAGCAGCGTGGAGAGCTCCTACGAGCAGTACTTC
cdr3_aa: CASSVESSYEQYF